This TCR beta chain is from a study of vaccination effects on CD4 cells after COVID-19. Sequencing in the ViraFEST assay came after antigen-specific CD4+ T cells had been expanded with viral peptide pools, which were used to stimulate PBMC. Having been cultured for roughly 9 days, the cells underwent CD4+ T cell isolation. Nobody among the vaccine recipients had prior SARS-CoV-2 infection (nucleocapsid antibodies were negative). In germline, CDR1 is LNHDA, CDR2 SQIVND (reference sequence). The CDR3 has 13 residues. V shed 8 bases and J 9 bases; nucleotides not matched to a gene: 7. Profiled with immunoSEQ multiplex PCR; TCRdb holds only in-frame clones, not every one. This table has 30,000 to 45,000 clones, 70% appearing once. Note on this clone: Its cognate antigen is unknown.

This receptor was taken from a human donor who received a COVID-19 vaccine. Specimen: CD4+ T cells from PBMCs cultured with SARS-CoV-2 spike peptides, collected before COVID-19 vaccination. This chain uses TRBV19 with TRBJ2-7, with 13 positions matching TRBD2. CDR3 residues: CASRLAGGTLQYF. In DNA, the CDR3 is TGTGCCAGTCGACTAGCGGGAGGAACGTTGCAGTACTTC. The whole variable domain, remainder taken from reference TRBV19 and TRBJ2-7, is DGGITQSPKYLFRKEGQNVTLSCEQNLNHDAMYWYRQDPGQGLRLIYYSQIVNDFQKGDIAEGYSVSREKKESFPLTVTSAQKNPTAFYLCASRLAGGTLQYFGPGTRLTVT.